Below are 30 T cell receptor beta chains sequenced from a single sample in a study of T cells of healthy individuals. From the 5' RACE reads, TCRdb called clonotypes with MiXCR, one entry per CDR3 protein. The data contain approximately 89,000 distinct CDR3 sequences, approximately 4.8% of them singletons. Source of these receptors: a female donor in good health.

The V call is TRBV6-1, the J call TRBJ2-7, with D uncertain. This CDR3 is built from 17 residues. CDR1 and CDR2 (germline): MNHNS, SASEGT. V shed 6 bases and J shed 3 bases, with 24 bases lying between them. As DNA, the CDR3 is TGTGCCAGCAGGGGCCCCGACGGCGTGCCTCAATTCTACGAGCAGTACTTC. Protein: CASRGPDGVPQFYEQYF.

This chain links TRBV19 with TRBJ2-7; the D gene could be TRBD1 or TRBD2 (5 bases each). From germline, CDR1 is LNHDA and CDR2 SQIVND (reference sequence). Trimming cost V 6 bases and J 4 bases, with 16 bases left between them. CDR3 length: 14 amino acids. The CDR3 loop reads CASRSGAAQYEQYF. CDR3 sequence (DNA): TGTGCCAGTAGATCCGGGGCAGCCCAGTACGAGCAGTACTTC.

V usage is TRBV27 and J usage is TRBJ2-7, with 10 positions matching TRBD1. Germline loops: CDR1 MNHEY, CDR2 SMNVEV (reference sequence). The trim removed 5 bases at V and 7 bases at J, leaving 8 bases unmatched. The CDR3 length is 14 residues. In DNA, the CDR3 is TGTGCCAGCAGTCGGACAGGGGGGCTCTGGGAGCAGTACTTC. Protein: CASSRTGGLWEQYF.

This clonotype was recorded once. The J gene is TRBJ2-4, the V gene TRBV6-2 or TRBV6-3; tentatively, D is TRBD2 (5 bases). Per germline, CDR1 MNHEY and CDR2 SVGEGT. This CDR3 is 14 amino acids long. The germline V and J ends were trimmed by 6 bases and 0 bases, with 9 bases remaining between them. In nucleotides, the CDR3 is TGTGCCAGCAGGCGGACTTCAGCCAAAAACATTCAGTACTTC. This gives the protein CASRRTSAKNIQYF.

This clonotype was picked up many times. The chain links TRBV25-1 to TRBJ1-6; 10 bases align to TRBD1. After removal of 2 bases from V and 7 bases from J, the junction contained 2 bases not matched to a gene. CDR3 size: 15 residues. Germline CDR1 MGHDK, CDR2 SYGVNS. CDR3 amino acids: CASSERGQGNSPLHF. The CDR3 coding sequence is TGTGCCAGCAGTGAACGGGGACAGGGGAATTCACCCCTCCACTTT.

The sample holds many counts of this clonotype. V gene TRBV7-8 combines with J gene TRBJ1-1, with D possibly matching TRBD1 (6 bases). The germline V gene has CDR1 SGHVS and CDR2 FQNEAQ. The CDR3 totals 15 residues. V was shortened by 5 bases and J by 1 base, with 14 bases between the two germline ends. CDR3 sequence (DNA): TGTGCCAGCAGCCCCCGACGGGGGGCGAACACTGAAGCTTTCTTT. It specifies CASSPRRGANTEAFF. Full variable domain (missing parts from reference TRBV7-8 and TRBJ1-1): GAGVSQSPRYKVAKRGQDVALRCDPISGHVSLFWYQQALGQGPEFLTYFQNEAQLDKSGLPSDRFFAERPEGSVSTLKIQRTQQEDSAVYLCASSPRRGANTEAFFGQGTRLTVV.

At least ten counts were recorded for this clonotype. This sequence joins TRBV20-1 and TRBJ1-4; D remains ambiguous. Trimming cost V 5 bases and J 0 bases, with 7 bases left between them. Germline V CDR1 and CDR2: DFQATT, SNEGSKA (reference sequence). The CDR3 spans 13 residues. CDR3 DNA: TGCAGTGCTCCAGGTGCAACTAATGAAAAACTGTTTTTT. It is translated as CSAPGATNEKLFF.

This clonotype was seen more than once but under ten times. The gene calls are TRBV7-9 and TRBJ1-4; perhaps TRBD1 as D (6 bases). V lost 7 bases to trimming and J lost 0 bases, with 24 bases between them. CDR3 length equals 19 residues. Germline values: CDR1 SEHNR, CDR2 FQNEAQ (reference sequence). CDR3 region: CASTGGAPDQTTTNEKLFF. In DNA, the CDR3 is TGTGCCAGCACCGGGGGGGCACCAGACCAGACGACAACTAATGAAAAACTGTTTTTT.

In its sample, this clonotype was seen many times. The genes are TRBV5-5 and TRBJ1-5; possibly TRBD1 for D (6 bases). The ends were cut back, 2 bases at V and 5 bases at J, with 23 bases in the middle. There are 18 residues in the CDR3. Looked up from germline, CDR1 is SGHKS and CDR2 is YYEKEE (reference sequence). The CDR3 region is CASSLNPRRGGPDQPQHF. In DNA form, the CDR3 reads TGTGCCAGCAGCTTAAACCCCAGACGCGGGGGGCCGGATCAGCCCCAGCATTTT.

This clonotype was seen ten or more times. This chain uses TRBV5-4 with TRBJ2-2; TRBD1 aligns across 7 bases. The trim removed 1 base at V and 5 bases at J, leaving 2 bases unmatched. Germline assignment: CDR1 SGHNT and CDR2 YYREEE (reference sequence). CDR3 length equals 14 residues. The CDR3 loop reads CASSLMTGTGELFF. CDR3 DNA sequence: TGTGCCAGCAGCTTGATGACAGGGACCGGGGAGCTGTTTTTT.

This clonotype was seen repeatedly, ten times or more. V usage is TRBV20-1 and J usage is TRBJ2-7, with TRBD1 matching over 11 bases. CDR3 length: 15 residues. Germline V gene lookup returns CDR1 DFQATT and CDR2 SNEGSKA (reference sequence). V was clipped by 2 bases and J by 6 bases; unmatched bases: 9. DNA of the CDR3: TGCAGTGCTAGACCCTTTGGACAGGGGGCCGGCGAGCAGTACTTC. This translates into CSARPFGQGAGEQYF.

The chain uses TRBV7-9 and TRBJ1-5; a weak D match, TRBD1 (5 bases). The CDR3 consists of 15 residues. Germline V CDR1 and CDR2: SEHNR, FQNEAQ (reference sequence). Trimming left V 1 base short and J 7 bases short, with 14 bases between. This CDR3 is CASSLGDGVVQPQHF. The CDR3 DNA is TGTGCCAGCAGCTTAGGGGACGGCGTGGTGCAGCCCCAGCATTTT.

This clonotype was seen ten or more times. V and J are TRBV4-3 and TRBJ2-5; 11 bases map to TRBD2. V was pared by 4 bases and J by 4 bases, with 5 bases of the junction left unmatched. Germline lookup yields CDR1 LGHNA and CDR2 YSLEER. The CDR3 is 15 residues long. CDR3 amino acids: CASSRVAGGGETQYF. DNA for the CDR3: TGCGCCAGCAGCCGCGTAGCGGGAGGGGGAGAGACCCAGTACTTC.

Many counts were recorded for this clonotype. The chain couples TRBV7-9 to TRBJ2-2, with 7 bases matching TRBD1. This CDR3 is 17 amino acids long. V trimming: 5 bases; J trimming: 5 bases; junction bases outside the gene matches: 14. Per the germline V gene, CDR1 is SEHNR and CDR2 is FQNEAQ (reference sequence). The DNA of the CDR3 is TGTGCCAGCAGCCCCACCTCCCGACAGGGATGGACCGGGGAGCTGTTTTTT. Amino acids: CASSPTSRQGWTGELFF.

There are many counts of this clonotype. The rearrangement joins TRBV13 to TRBJ2-7; D perhaps matches TRBD2 (7 bases). This CDR3 contains 13 residues. Germline V gene sequence: CDR1 PRHDT, CDR2 FYEKMQ (reference sequence). The V end was cut by 6 bases, the J end by 6 bases, with 15 bases between. CDR3 sequence reads: CASRPRGAGEQYF. The CDR3 DNA sequence: TGTGCCAGCAGACCCCGGGGGGCAGGCGAGCAGTACTTC.

Many counts were recorded for this clonotype. The CDR3 reads CASSSRQGMNTEAFF. The CDR3 coding sequence is TGCGCCAGCAGCTCCCGACAGGGGATGAACACTGAAGCTTTCTTT. The chain uses TRBV5-1 and TRBJ1-1, with 8 bases that match TRBD1. The CDR3 has 15 amino acids. The germline gives CDR1 SGHRS, CDR2 YFSETQ. J was trimmed by 0 bases and V by 3 bases; bases with no gene match: 4.

In this sample, this clonotype turned up a few times. The CDR3, as DNA: TGCAGTGCTAGTAATCCGGGGGCAAGCTCCTACAATGAGCAGTTCTTC. Translating gives CSASNPGASSYNEQFF. The J gene is TRBJ2-1, the V gene TRBV20-1, with D perhaps TRBD1 or TRBD2 (6 bases each). The V end was cut by 3 bases, the J end by 0 bases, with 15 bases between. Germline V gene sequence: CDR1 DFQATT, CDR2 SNEGSKA (reference sequence). The CDR3 spans 16 residues.

This clonotype was detected many times. The chain employs TRBV27 and TRBJ2-7; D is ambiguous. V gave up 6 bases and J gave up 8 bases, with 20 bases separating them. The CDR3 runs 14 residues. Germline V gene data show CDR1 as MNHEY and CDR2 as SMNVEV (reference sequence). This CDR3 is CASSLGIPESKQYF. The CDR3 DNA reads TGTGCCAGCAGCTTAGGAATACCCGAATCGAAGCAGTACTTC.

The chain has TRBV7-3 and TRBJ2-1, with TRBD1 identical over 7 bases. CDR3 length: 14 residues. V gave up 5 bases and J gave up 2 bases; unmatched junction bases: 3. Germline V gene sequence: CDR1 SGHTA, CDR2 FQGTGA. The CDR3 loop is CASSTGTAYNEQFF. The CDR3 nucleotides read TGTGCCAGCAGCACTGGGACAGCCTACAATGAGCAGTTCTTC.

Only a few counts were recorded for this clonotype. This chain joins TRBV3-1 and TRBJ1-5; D might be TRBD1 (5 bases). V was trimmed by 6 bases and J by 3 bases, leaving 12 bases between them. This CDR3 is built from 14 residues. The V gene's germline CDR1 is LGHDT and CDR2 YNNKEL (reference sequence). The CDR3 DNA is TGTGCCAGCAGTCCGGGACCGATCAATCAGCCCCAGCATTTT. Translation: CASSPGPINQPQHF.

This clonotype was detected many times. This chain joins TRBV6-5 and TRBJ1-2, with 7 bases lining up with TRBD1. Germline loops: CDR1 MNHEY, CDR2 SVGAGI. The CDR3 extends over 16 amino acids. V was clipped by 6 bases and J by 4 bases; unmatched bases: 14. The DNA of the CDR3 is TGTGCCAGCAGGGCGGGACAGACCTCTATGGTCTATGGCTACACCTTC. Translation: CASRAGQTSMVYGYTF.

In this sample, this clonotype turned up many times. The chain recombines TRBV11-3 with TRBJ2-3; D unresolved. The germline V and J ends were trimmed by 0 bases and 0 bases, with 7 bases remaining between them. CDR1 and CDR2 (germline): SGHNT, YENEEA. This CDR3 has 15 amino acids. The CDR3: CASSLETSSTDTQYF. The CDR3 region has the DNA TGTGCCAGCAGCTTAGAGACATCGAGCACAGATACGCAGTATTTT.

The genes are TRBV28 and TRBJ2-7; possible D gene TRBD1, 5 bases. Germline values: CDR1 MDHEN, CDR2 SYDVKM. V was pared by 10 bases and J by 2 bases, with 15 bases between. The CDR3 spans 13 residues. CDR3 nucleotide sequence: TGTGCCAACTCCAGGGTAGGGGCCTACGAGCAGTACTTC. It encodes CANSRVGAYEQYF.

The chain links TRBV6-2 or TRBV6-3 to TRBJ1-5; no clear D. Trimming cost V 7 bases and J 4 bases, with 14 bases left between them. CDR3 length: 14 amino acids. CDR1 MNHEY and CDR2 SVGEGT come from the germline V gene. CDR3 in amino acids: CASTRSLQNQPQHF. CDR3 in DNA: TGTGCCAGCACCAGGAGCCTCCAAAATCAGCCCCAGCATTTT.

This clonotype came up many times. The chain has TRBV7-2 and TRBJ1-1; 7 bases fit TRBD1. Germline loops: CDR1 SGHTA, CDR2 FQGNSA. The CDR3 has 14 amino acids. The ends lost 5 bases at V and 3 bases at J; junction bases unmatched: 6. As DNA, the CDR3 is TGTGCCAGCAGCCCGACGACAGGGCACACTGAAGCTTTCTTT. Amino acid sequence: CASSPTTGHTEAFF. Together with reference TRBV7-2 and TRBJ1-1, the CDR3 gives the full variable domain: GAGVSQSPSNKVTEKGKDVELRCDPISGHTALYWYRQSLGQGLEFLIYFQGNSAPDKSGLPSDRFSAERTGGSVSTLTIQRTQQEDSAVYLCASSPTTGHTEAFFGQGTRLTVV.

Of note for this clonotype: A much larger clone sits a single nucleotide away, making a read error possible. Given the absence of the conserved phenylalanine or tryptophan at the CDR3 end, a read error is likely. V usage is TRBV20-1 and J usage is TRBJ1-2; the D is unclear. Trimming took off 6 bases at V and 3 bases at J, with 14 bases between the two ends. The CDR3 runs to 13 residues. Germline CDR1 and CDR2: DFQATT and SNEGSKA (reference sequence). As DNA, the CDR3 is TGCAGTGCCCTAAGGATCGAGGACTATGGCTACACCATC. This gives the protein CSALRIEDYGYTI.

This clonotype was seen many times. The chain couples TRBV12-3 or TRBV12-4 to TRBJ1-1; a possible D gene is TRBD1 (6 bases). Trimming cost V 4 bases and J 7 bases, with 13 bases left between them. CDR3 length: 13 residues. The CDR3 DNA reads TGTGCCAGCAGTTCCAGGGGTCGCAGTGAAGCTTTCTTT. Its translation: CASSSRGRSEAFF.

This clonotype was detected ten times or more. The chain combines TRBV6-5 with TRBJ1-1; D uncertain. Trimming shortened V by 7 bases and J by 5 bases, and 14 bases separated the two germline ends. Germline-derived CDR1 and CDR2 are MNHEY and SVGAGI. The CDR3 consists of 13 residues. The CDR3 region has the DNA TGTGCCAGCACTCCACCTGCGGGGACTGAAGCTTTCTTT. Amino acid sequence: CASTPPAGTEAFF.

The J gene is TRBJ1-4, the V gene TRBV7-8; D ambiguous. Germline V gene data show CDR1 as SGHVS and CDR2 as FQNEAQ. The CDR3 extends over 14 amino acids. V lost 1 base to trimming and J lost 3 bases, with 6 bases between them. CDR3 in DNA: TGTGCCAGCAGCTTAGGCAGTGCTAATGAAAAACTGTTTTTT. Translation gives CASSLGSANEKLFF.

This clonotype occurred many times. CDR3 region: CASSLGGWAASGANVLTF. The DNA for the CDR3 is TGTGCCAGCAGTTTGGGGGGGTGGGCAGCCTCTGGGGCCAACGTCCTGACTTTC. The V call is TRBV28, the J call TRBJ2-6, with 7 bases identical to TRBD2. V gave up 3 bases and J gave up 0 bases; unmatched junction bases: 8. Germline V gene sequence: CDR1 MDHEN, CDR2 SYDVKM. This CDR3 spans 18 amino acids.